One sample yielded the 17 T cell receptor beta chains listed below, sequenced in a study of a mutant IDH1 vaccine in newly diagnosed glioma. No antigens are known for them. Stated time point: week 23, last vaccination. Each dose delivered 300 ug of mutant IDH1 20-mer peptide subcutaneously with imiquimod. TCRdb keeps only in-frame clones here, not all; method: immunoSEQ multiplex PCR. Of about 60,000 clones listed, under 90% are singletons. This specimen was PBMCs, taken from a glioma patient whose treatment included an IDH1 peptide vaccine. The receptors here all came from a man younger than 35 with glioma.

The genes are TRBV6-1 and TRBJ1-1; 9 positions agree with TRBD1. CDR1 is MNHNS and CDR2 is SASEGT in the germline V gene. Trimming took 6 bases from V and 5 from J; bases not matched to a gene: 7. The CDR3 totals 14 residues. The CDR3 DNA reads TGTGCCAGCAGACCGGGACAGGGATGGACTGAAGCTTTCTTT. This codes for CASRPGQGWTEAFF.

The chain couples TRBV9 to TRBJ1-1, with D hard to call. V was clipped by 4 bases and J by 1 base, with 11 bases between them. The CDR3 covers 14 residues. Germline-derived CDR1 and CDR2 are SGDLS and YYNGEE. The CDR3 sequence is CASSPRTGNTEAFF. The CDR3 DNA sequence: TGTGCCAGCAGCCCCCGGACGGGGAACACTGAAGCTTTCTTT.

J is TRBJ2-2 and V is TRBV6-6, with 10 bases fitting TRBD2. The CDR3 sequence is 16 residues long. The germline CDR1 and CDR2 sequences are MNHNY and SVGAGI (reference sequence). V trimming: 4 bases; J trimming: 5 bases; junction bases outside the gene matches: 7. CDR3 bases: TGTGCCAGCAGTTCTAGCGGGGGCGATCCTACCGGGGAGCTGTTTTTT. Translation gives CASSSSGGDPTGELFF.

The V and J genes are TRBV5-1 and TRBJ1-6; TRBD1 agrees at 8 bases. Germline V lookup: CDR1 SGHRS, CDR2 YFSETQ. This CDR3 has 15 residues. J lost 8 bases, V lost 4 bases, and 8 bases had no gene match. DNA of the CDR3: TGCGCCAGCAGCATGGGACAGGAGTTTTATTCACCCCTCCACTTT. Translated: CASSMGQEFYSPLHF.

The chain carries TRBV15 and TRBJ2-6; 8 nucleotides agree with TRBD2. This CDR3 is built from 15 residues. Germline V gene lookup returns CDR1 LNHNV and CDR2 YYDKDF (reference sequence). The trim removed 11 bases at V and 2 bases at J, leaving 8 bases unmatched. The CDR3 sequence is CASRTGGAGANVLTF. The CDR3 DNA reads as TGTGCCTCTCGGACGGGAGGGGCTGGGGCCAACGTCCTGACTTTC. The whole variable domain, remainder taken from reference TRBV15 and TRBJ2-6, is DAMVIQNPRYQVTQFGKPVTLSCSQTLNHNVMYWYQQKSSQAPKLLFHYYDKDFNNEADTPDNFQSRRPNTSFCFLDIRSPGLGDTAMYLCASRTGGAGANVLTFGAGSRLTVL.

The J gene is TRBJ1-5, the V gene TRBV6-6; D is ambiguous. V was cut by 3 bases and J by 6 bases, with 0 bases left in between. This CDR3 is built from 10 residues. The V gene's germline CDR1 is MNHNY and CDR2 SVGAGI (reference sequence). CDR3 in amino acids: CASSYQPQHF. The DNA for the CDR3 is TGTGCCAGCAGTTATCAGCCCCAGCATTTT.

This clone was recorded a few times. The CDR3 bases are TGTGCCTGGAAACCGGGGAACACTGAAGCTTTCTTT. It is translated as CAWKPGNTEAFF. The V and J genes are TRBV30 and TRBJ1-1; D unresolved. V lost 4 bases to trimming and J lost 1 base, with 7 bases between them. The germline V gene encodes CDR1 GTSNPN and CDR2 SVGIG (reference sequence). CDR3 size: 12 residues. The full variable domain, rest sourced from reference TRBV30 and TRBJ1-1, is SQTIHQWPATLVQPVGSPLSLECTVEGTSNPNLYWYRQAAGRGLQLLFYSVGIGQISSEVPQNLSASRPQDRQFILSSKKLLLSDSGFYLCAWKPGNTEAFFGQGTRLTVV.

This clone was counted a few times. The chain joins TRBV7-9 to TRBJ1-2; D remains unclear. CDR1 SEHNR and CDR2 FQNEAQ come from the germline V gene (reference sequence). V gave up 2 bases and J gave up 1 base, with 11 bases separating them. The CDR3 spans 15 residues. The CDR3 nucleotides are TGTGCCAGCAGCTTACCCTTGGGTCTTAACTATGGCTACACCTTC. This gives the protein CASSLPLGLNYGYTF. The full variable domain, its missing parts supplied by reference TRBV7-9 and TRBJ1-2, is DTGVSQNPRHKITKRGQNVTFRCDPISEHNRLYWYRQTLGQGPEFLTYFQNEAQLEKSRLLSDRFSAERPKGSFSTLEIQRTEQGDSAMYLCASSLPLGLNYGYTFGSGTRLTVV.

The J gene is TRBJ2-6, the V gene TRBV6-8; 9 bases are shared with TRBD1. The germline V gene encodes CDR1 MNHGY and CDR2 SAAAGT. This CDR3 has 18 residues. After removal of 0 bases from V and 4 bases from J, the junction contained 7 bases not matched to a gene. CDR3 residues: CASSYSTGGGSGANVLTF. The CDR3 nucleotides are TGTGCCAGCAGTTACTCGACAGGGGGAGGTTCGGGGGCCAACGTCCTGACTTTC.

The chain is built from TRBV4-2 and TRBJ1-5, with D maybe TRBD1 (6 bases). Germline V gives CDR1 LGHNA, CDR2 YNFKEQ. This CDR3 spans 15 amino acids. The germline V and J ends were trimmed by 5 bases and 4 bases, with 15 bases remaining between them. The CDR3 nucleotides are TGTGCCAGCAGCGCCCCTGGAGGGGGGAATCAGCCCCAGCATTTT. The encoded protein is CASSAPGGGNQPQHF.

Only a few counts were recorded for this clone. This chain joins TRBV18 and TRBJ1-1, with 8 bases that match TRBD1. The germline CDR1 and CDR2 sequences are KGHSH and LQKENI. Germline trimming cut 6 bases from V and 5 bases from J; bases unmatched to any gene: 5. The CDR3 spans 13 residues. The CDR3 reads CASSKDRETEAFF. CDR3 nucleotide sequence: TGTGCCAGCTCGAAGGACAGGGAAACTGAAGCTTTCTTT.

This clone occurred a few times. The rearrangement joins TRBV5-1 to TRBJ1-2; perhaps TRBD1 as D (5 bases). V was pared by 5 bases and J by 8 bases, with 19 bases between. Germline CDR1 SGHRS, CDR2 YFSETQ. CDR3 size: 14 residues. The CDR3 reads CASSPGTGIGGYTF. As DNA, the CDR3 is TGCGCCAGCAGTCCGGGGACTGGGATAGGGGGCTACACCTTC.

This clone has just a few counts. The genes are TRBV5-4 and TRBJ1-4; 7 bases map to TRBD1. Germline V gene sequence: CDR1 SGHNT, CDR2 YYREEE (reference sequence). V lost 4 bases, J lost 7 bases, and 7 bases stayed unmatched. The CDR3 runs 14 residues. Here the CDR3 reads CASSPGTAPEKLFF. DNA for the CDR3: TGTGCCAGCAGCCCCGGGACAGCCCCTGAAAAACTGTTTTTT.

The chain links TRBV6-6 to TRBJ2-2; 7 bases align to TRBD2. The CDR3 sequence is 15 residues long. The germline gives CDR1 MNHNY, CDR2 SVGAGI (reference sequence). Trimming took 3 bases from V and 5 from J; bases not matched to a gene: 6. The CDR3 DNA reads TGTGCCAGCAGTTATAAGGGTAGCGGGACCGGGGAGCTGTTTTTT. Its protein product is CASSYKGSGTGELFF.

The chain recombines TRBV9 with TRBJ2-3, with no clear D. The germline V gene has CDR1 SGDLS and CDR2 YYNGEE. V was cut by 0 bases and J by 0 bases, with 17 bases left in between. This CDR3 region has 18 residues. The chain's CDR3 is CASSVDPVYILSTDTQYF. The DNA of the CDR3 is TGTGCCAGCAGCGTAGACCCTGTTTACATACTCAGCACAGATACGCAGTATTTT.

CDR3 residues: CASSLRQGPWGNTIYF. The CDR3 DNA reads as TGTGCCAGCAGTTTAAGGCAGGGTCCGTGGGGAAACACCATATATTTT. J is TRBJ1-3 and V is TRBV28; tentatively, D is TRBD1 (5 bases). CDR1 is MDHEN and CDR2 is SYDVKM in the germline V gene. The CDR3 runs 16 residues. Trimming cost V 2 bases and J 4 bases, with 15 bases left between them. Based on the CDR3 plus reference TRBV28 and TRBJ1-3, the full variable domain is DVKVTQSSRYLVKRTGEKVFLECVQDMDHENMFWYRQDPGLGLRLIYFSYDVKMKEKGDIPEGYSVSREKKERFSLILESASTNQTSMYLCASSLRQGPWGNTIYFGEGSWLTVV.

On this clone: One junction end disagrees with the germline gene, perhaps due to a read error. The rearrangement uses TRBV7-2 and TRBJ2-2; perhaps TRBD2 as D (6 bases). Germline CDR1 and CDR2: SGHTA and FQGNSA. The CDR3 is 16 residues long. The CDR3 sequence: CASTLVGTQSTGELFF. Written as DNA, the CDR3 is TGTGCCAGCACCTTAGTCGGGACTCAGAGCACCGGGGAGCTGTTTTTT. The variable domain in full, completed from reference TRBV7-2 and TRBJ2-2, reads GAGVSQSPSNKVTEKGKDVELRCDPISGHTALYWYRQSLGQGLEFLIYFQGNSAPDKSGLPSDRFSAERTGGSVSTLTIQRTQQEDSAVYLCASTLVGTQSTGELFFGEGSRLTVL.